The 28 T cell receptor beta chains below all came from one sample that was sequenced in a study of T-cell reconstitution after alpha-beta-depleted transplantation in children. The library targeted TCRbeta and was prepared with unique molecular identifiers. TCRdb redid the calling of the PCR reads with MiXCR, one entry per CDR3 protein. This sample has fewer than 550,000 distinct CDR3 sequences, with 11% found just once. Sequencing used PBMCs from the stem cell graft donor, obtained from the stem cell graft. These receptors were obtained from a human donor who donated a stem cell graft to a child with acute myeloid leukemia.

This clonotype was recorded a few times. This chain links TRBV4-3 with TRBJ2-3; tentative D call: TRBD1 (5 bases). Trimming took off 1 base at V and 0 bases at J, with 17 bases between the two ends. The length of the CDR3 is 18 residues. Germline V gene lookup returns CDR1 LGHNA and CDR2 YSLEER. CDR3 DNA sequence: TGCGCCAGCAGCCAAGGGTGGCAGGGCACTCTAAGCACAGATACGCAGTATTTT. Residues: CASSQGWQGTLSTDTQYF.

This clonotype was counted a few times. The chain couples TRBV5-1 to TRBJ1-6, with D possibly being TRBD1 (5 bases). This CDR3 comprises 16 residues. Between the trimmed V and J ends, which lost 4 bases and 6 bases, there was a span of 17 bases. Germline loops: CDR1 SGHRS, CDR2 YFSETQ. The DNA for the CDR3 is TGCGCCAGCAGCCCGGGACCTTCGAGTTCTAATTCACCCCTCCACTTT. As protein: CASSPGPSSSNSPLHF.

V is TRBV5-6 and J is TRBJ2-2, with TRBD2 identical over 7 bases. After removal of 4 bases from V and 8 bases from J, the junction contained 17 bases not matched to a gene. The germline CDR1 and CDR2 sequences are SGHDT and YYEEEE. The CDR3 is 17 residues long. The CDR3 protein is CASSRLQTSRGRGELFF. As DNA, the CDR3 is TGTGCCAGCAGCCGCCTCCAGACTAGCCGAGGGAGGGGGGAGCTGTTTTTT.

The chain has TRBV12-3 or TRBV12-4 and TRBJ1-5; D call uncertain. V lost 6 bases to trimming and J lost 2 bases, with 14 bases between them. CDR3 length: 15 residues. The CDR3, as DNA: TGTGCCAGCAGCCCACCAGACTTGGGCAATCAGCCCCAGCATTTT. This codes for CASSPPDLGNQPQHF.

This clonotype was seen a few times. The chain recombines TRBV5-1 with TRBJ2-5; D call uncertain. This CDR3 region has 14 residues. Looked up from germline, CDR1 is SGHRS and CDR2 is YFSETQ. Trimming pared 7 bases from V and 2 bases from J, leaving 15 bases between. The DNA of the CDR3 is TGCGCCAGCGGCCTAGGGCCTTTACAAGAGACCCAGTACTTC. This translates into CASGLGPLQETQYF.

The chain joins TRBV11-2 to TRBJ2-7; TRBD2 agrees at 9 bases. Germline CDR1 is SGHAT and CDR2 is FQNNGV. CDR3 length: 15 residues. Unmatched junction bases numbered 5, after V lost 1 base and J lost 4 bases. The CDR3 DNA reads TGTGCCAGCAGCTTAGGGACTAGCGTATTATACGAGCAGTACTTC. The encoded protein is CASSLGTSVLYEQYF.

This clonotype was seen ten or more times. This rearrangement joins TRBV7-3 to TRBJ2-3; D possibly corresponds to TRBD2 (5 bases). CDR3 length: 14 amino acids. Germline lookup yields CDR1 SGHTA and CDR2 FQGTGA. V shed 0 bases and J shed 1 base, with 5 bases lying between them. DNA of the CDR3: TGTGCCAGCAGCTTAACGGAGGGCACAGATACGCAGTATTTT. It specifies CASSLTEGTDTQYF. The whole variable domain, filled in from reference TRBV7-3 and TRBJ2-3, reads GAGVSQTPSNKVTEKGKYVELRCDPISGHTALYWYRQSLGQGPEFLIYFQGTGAADDSGLPNDRFFAVRPEGSVSTLKIQRTERGDSAVYLCASSLTEGTDTQYFGPGTRLTVL.

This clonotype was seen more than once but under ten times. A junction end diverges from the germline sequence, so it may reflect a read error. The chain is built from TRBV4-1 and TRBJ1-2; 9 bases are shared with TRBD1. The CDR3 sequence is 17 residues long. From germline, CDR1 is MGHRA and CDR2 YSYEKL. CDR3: CASSQVSGTGLGYGYTF. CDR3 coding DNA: TGCGCCAGCAGCCAAGTTTCCGGGACAGGGTTGGGCTATGGCTACACTTTC.

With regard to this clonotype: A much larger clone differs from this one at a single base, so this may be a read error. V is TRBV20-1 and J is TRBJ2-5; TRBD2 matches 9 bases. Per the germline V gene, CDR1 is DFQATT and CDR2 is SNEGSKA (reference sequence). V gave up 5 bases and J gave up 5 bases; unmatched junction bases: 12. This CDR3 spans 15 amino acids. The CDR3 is CSAGLARVLYETQYF. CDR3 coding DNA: TGCAGTGCTGGACTAGCGCGAGTACTTTACGAGACCCAGTACTTC.

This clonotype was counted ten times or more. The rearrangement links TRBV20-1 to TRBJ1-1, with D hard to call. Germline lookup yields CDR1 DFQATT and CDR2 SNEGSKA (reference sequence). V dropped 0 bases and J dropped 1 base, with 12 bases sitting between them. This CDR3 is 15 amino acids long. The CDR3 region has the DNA TGCAGTGCTAGAGACAACCCCCCGCAGAACACTGAAGCTTTCTTT. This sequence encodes CSARDNPPQNTEAFF.

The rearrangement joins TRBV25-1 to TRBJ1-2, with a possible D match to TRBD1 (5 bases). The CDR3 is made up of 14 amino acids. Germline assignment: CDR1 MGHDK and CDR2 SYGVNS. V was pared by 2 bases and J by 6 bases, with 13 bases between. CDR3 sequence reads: CASSERTREDGYTF. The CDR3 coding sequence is TGTGCCAGCAGTGAACGCACCAGGGAGGATGGCTACACCTTC.

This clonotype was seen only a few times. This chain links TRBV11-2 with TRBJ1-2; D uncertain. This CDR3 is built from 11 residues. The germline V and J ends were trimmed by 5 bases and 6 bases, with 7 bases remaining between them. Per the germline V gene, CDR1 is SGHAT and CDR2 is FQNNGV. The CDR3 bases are TGTGCCAGCAGCCCCTTTGATGGCTACACCTTC. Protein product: CASSPFDGYTF.

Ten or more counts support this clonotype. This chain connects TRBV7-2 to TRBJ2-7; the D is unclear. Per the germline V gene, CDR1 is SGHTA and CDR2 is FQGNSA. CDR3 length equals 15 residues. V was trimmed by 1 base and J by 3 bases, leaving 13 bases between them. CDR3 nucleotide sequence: TGTGCCAGCAGCTTAGGAGGCAACTCCTACTACGAGCAGTACTTC. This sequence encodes CASSLGGNSYYEQYF.

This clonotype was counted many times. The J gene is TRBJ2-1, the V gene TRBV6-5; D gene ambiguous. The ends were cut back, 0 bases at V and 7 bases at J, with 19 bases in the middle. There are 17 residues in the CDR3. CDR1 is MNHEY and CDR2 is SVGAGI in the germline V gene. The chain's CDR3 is CASSYSGTRPLGNEQFF. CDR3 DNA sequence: TGTGCCAGCAGTTACTCGGGCACCCGACCCCTTGGTAATGAGCAGTTCTTC.

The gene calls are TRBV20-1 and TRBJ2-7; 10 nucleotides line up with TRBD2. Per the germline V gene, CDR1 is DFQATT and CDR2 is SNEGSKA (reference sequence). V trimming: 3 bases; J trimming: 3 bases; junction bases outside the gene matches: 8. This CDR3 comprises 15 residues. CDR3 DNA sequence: TGCAGTGCTAGGAGCCCCGGACTAGCGGTCTACGAGCAGTACTTC. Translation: CSARSPGLAVYEQYF.

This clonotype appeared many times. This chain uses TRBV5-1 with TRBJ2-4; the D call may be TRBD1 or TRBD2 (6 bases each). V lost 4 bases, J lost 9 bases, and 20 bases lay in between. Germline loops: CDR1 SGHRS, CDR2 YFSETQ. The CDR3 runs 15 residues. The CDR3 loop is CASSPVVGGQSIQYF. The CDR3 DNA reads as TGCGCCAGCAGCCCGGTAGTAGGGGGGCAAAGCATTCAGTACTTC.

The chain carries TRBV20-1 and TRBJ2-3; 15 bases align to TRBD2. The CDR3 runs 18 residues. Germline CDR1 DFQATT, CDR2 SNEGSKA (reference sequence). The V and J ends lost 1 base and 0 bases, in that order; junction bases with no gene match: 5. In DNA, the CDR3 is TGCAGTGCTAGAGGGACTAGCGGGAGGGTGGGGAGCACAGATACGCAGTATTTT. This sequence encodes CSARGTSGRVGSTDTQYF.

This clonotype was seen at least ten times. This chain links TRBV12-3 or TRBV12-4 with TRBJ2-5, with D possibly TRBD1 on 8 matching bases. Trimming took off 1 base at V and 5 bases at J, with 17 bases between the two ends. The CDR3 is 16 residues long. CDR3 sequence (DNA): TGTGCCAGCAGTTTAGTTGTGACAGGGGAGGGGGAGACCCAGTACTTC. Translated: CASSLVVTGEGETQYF.

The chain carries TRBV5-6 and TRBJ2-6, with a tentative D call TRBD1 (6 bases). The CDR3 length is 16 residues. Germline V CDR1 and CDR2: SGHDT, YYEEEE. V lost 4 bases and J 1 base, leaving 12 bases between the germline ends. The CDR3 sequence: CASSPEGESGANVLTF. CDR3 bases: TGTGCCAGCAGCCCCGAGGGGGAGTCTGGGGCCAACGTCCTGACTTTC.

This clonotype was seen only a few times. CDR3 DNA: TGCGCCAGCAGCTTCGGGACAGCTCAAACGGGGCACACCATATATTTT. It encodes CASSFGTAQTGHTIYF. The rearrangement joins TRBV5-1 to TRBJ1-3, with TRBD1 matching 7 bases. The length of the CDR3 is 16 residues. CDR1 and CDR2 from the germline V gene are SGHRS and YFSETQ. J lost 8 bases, V lost 2 bases, and 13 bases had no gene match.

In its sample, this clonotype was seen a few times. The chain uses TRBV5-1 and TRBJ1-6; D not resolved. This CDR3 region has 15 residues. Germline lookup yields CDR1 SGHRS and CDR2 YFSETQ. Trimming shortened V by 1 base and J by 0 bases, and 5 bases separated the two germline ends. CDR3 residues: CASSLQSSYNSPLHF. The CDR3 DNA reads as TGCGCCAGCAGCTTGCAGAGCTCCTATAATTCACCCCTCCACTTT.

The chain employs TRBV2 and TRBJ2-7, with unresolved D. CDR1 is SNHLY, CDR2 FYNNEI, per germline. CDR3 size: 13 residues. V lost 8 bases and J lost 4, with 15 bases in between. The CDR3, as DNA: TGTGCCAGCGGAGACACGAGGAGTTACGAGCAGTACTTC. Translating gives CASGDTRSYEQYF.

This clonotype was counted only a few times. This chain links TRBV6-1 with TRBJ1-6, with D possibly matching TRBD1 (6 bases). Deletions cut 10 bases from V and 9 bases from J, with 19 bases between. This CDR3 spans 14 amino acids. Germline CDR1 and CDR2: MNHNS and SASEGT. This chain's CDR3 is CATHPGGAGSPLHF. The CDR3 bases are TGTGCCACACATCCGGGGGGCGCCGGTTCACCCCTCCACTTT.

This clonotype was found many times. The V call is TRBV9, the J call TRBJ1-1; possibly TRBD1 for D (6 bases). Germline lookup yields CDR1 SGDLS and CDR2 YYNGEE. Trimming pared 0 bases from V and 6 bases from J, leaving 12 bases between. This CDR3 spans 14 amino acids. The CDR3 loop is CASSVVGGASEAFF. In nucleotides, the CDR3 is TGTGCCAGCAGCGTAGTCGGGGGGGCCTCTGAAGCTTTCTTT.

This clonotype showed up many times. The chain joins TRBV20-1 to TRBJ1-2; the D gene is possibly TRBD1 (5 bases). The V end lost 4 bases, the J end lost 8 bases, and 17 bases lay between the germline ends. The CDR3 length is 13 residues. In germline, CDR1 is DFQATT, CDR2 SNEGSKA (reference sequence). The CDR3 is CSATSRQSWGYTF. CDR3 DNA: TGCAGTGCTACCAGCAGACAGAGCTGGGGCTACACCTTC.

CDR3 sequence reads: CASSPGQGGEQYV. CDR3 DNA: TGCGCCAGCAGCCCGGGACAGGGTGGCGAGCAGTACGTC. The chain couples TRBV10-2 to TRBJ2-7; TRBD1 matches at 9 bases. From germline, CDR1 is WSHSY and CDR2 SAAADI. The ends lost 6 bases at V and 6 bases at J; junction bases unmatched: 6. The CDR3 consists of 13 residues.

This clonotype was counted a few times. As DNA, the CDR3 is TGTGCCAGCAGCCCCTGGGGGGGCCGTTCCTACGAGCAGTACGTC. Translated, it gives CASSPWGGRSYEQYV. The chain couples TRBV13 to TRBJ2-7; possible D gene TRBD2, 7 bases. This CDR3 contains 15 residues. CDR1 is PRHDT and CDR2 is FYEKMQ in the germline V gene (reference sequence). V dropped 5 bases and J dropped 1 base, with 15 bases sitting between them.

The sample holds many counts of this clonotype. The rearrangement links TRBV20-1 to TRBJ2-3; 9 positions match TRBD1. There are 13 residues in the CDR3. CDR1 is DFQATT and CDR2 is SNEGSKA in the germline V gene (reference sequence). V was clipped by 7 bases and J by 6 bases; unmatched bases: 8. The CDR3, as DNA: TGCAGTGGGGGACAGGGCGCGGCCGATACGCAGTATTTT. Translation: CSGGQGAADTQYF.